One and the same sample provided the 19 T cell receptor beta chains below, sequenced in a study of T-cell reconstitution after alpha-beta-depleted transplantation in children. The library targeted TCRbeta and was prepared with unique molecular identifiers. TCRdb analysed the PCR reads with MiXCR anew, one entry per CDR3 protein. Of some 520,000 distinct CDR3 sequences in the sample, about 33% were seen once. Sequencing was performed on PBMCs from the stem cell graft donor, taken from the stem cell graft. The receptor source for this set is a human donor who donated a stem cell graft to a child with aplastic anemia.

The chain couples TRBV5-1 to TRBJ1-1; TRBD1 might be the D (5 bases). CDR1 and CDR2 from the germline V gene are SGHRS and YFSETQ. The CDR3 is made up of 12 amino acids. V shed 0 bases and J shed 8 bases, with 8 bases lying between them. The CDR3 spells CASSLAGGEAFF. The CDR3 DNA is TGCGCCAGCAGCTTGGCGGGGGGGGAAGCTTTCTTT.

V usage is TRBV18 and J usage is TRBJ1-1; TRBD1 might be the D (5 bases). The germline CDR1 and CDR2 sequences are KGHSH and LQKENI. Trimming removed 2 bases from V and 3 bases from J, with 13 bases in between. The CDR3 length is 15 residues. The CDR3 DNA sequence: TGTGCCAGCTCACCAAGCTCCGGGGCCTACACTGAAGCTTTCTTT. This sequence encodes CASSPSSGAYTEAFF. Filled out from reference TRBV18 and TRBJ1-1, the complete variable domain reads NAGVMQNPRHLVRRRGQEARLRCSPMKGHSHVYWYRQLPEEGLKFMVYLQKENIIDESGMPKERFSAEFPKEGPSILRIQQVVRGDSAAYFCASSPSSGAYTEAFFGQGTRLTVV.

The V gene is TRBV7-3, the J gene TRBJ1-2, with D tentatively TRBD1 (5 bases). Per the germline V gene, CDR1 is SGHTA and CDR2 is FQGTGA. V lost 5 bases to trimming and J lost 0 bases, with 13 bases between them. The CDR3 is 15 residues long. The CDR3 loop reads CASSPGPTANYGYTF. In nucleotides, the CDR3 is TGTGCCAGCAGCCCGGGACCGACGGCTAACTATGGCTACACCTTC.

This chain uses TRBV6-5 with TRBJ1-2, with D possibly TRBD1 on 5 matching bases. Germline V gene lookup returns CDR1 MNHEY and CDR2 SVGAGI. V lost 0 bases to trimming and J lost 8 bases, with 10 bases between them. The CDR3 has 13 amino acids. The CDR3 reads CASSYSLGEGYTF. The CDR3 DNA sequence: TGTGCCAGCAGTTACTCCTTAGGGGAAGGCTACACCTTC.

This clonotype was counted between two and nine times. V is TRBV6-1 and J is TRBJ2-3; weak D call: TRBD1 (6 bases). Trimming left V 5 bases short and J 0 bases short, with 15 bases between. The CDR3 consists of 16 residues. Germline V gene data show CDR1 as MNHNS and CDR2 as SASEGT. CDR3 nucleotide sequence: TGTGCCAGCAGTCGCCTCGGGACATCTAGCACAGATACGCAGTATTTT. Translating it yields CASSRLGTSSTDTQYF.

This clonotype was counted between two and nine times. The gene calls are TRBV5-6 and TRBJ2-3, with 10 bases identical to TRBD2. The J segment lost 4 bases and the V segment lost 3 bases, leaving 8 bases of the junction unmatched. Looked up from germline, CDR1 is SGHDT and CDR2 is YYEEEE. CDR3 length: 16 amino acids. The CDR3 reads CASSWGLASRADTQYF. CDR3 nucleotides: TGTGCCAGCAGCTGGGGACTAGCGAGTAGGGCAGATACGCAGTATTTT.

This clonotype was found many times. The chain joins TRBV12-3 or TRBV12-4 to TRBJ2-3; TRBD2 agrees at 8 bases. The CDR3 length is 14 residues. The V gene end was trimmed by 5 bases and the J gene end by 2 bases; junction bases not matched to a gene: 3. The DNA of the CDR3 is TGTGCCAGCAGTCCTGGACTAGCCACAGATACGCAGTATTTT. This translates into CASSPGLATDTQYF.

This clonotype was counted a few times. The chain combines TRBV6-1 with TRBJ2-2, with unresolved D. The V gene's germline CDR1 is MNHNS and CDR2 SASEGT. CDR3 length: 14 amino acids. V shed 6 bases and J shed 6 bases, with 14 bases lying between them. The CDR3 coding sequence is TGTGCCAGCAGCCCCCTTCGGAGATCCGGGGAGCTGTTTTTT. Amino acids: CASSPLRRSGELFF.

A few counts support this clonotype. The chain carries TRBV29-1 and TRBJ2-5; 9 bases are a match to TRBD1. After removal of 1 base from V and 7 bases from J, the junction contained 4 bases not matched to a gene. The CDR3 covers 13 residues. The germline CDR1 and CDR2 sequences are SQVTM and ANQGSEA. CDR3 sequence reads: CSVEGGQGGTQYF. Here the CDR3 DNA reads TGCAGCGTTGAAGGGGGACAGGGCGGGACCCAGTACTTC.

J is TRBJ1-1 and V is TRBV27; D may be TRBD1 (5 bases). V lost 3 bases, J lost 4 bases, and 9 bases lay in between. Per germline, CDR1 MNHEY and CDR2 SMNVEV (reference sequence). The CDR3 sequence is 13 residues long. The CDR3 DNA follows: TGTGCCAGCAGTTTTGACCAGGGCACTGAAGCTTTCTTT. Translating it yields CASSFDQGTEAFF.

The V gene is TRBV29-1, the J gene TRBJ2-7; D unclear. Looked up from germline, CDR1 is SQVTM and CDR2 is ANQGSEA. V was shortened by 2 bases and J by 2 bases, with 4 bases between the two germline ends. The CDR3 spans 11 residues. This CDR3 reads CSVEITYEQYF. The CDR3, as DNA: TGCAGCGTTGAAATAACCTACGAGCAGTACTTC.

The V and J genes are TRBV29-1 and TRBJ2-7, with 9 bases fitting TRBD2. After removal of 7 bases from V and 1 base from J, the junction contained 5 bases not matched to a gene. In germline, CDR1 is SQVTM, CDR2 ANQGSEA. This CDR3 region has 13 residues. In DNA form, the CDR3 reads TGCAGCGCACTGAGCGGGGGGTCCTACGAGCAGTACTTC. Translation: CSALSGGSYEQYF.

This clonotype was seen more than once but under ten times. The chain recombines TRBV5-6 with TRBJ1-1; tentatively, D is TRBD1 (5 bases). With 1 base removed from V and 3 bases from J, the gap between germline ends came to 10 bases. Germline V gene sequence: CDR1 SGHDT, CDR2 YYEEEE. The CDR3 runs 14 residues. The CDR3 loop reads CASSLRGADTEAFF. Written as DNA, the CDR3 is TGTGCCAGCAGCTTGAGGGGCGCGGACACTGAAGCTTTCTTT.

Notes on this clonotype: The junction differs from germline at one of its ends, possibly a read error. The chain uses TRBV28 and TRBJ2-1; D is unclear. The CDR3 contains 11 residues. Germline CDR1 MDHEN, CDR2 SYDVKM. Here the CDR3 reads CASSPYNKQFF. CDR3 DNA: TGTGCCAGCAGTCCCTACAATAAGCAGTTCTTC.

A few counts support this clonotype. The J gene is TRBJ2-1, the V gene TRBV20-1; D perhaps matches TRBD2 (6 bases). Germline V gene sequence: CDR1 DFQATT, CDR2 SNEGSKA (reference sequence). The CDR3 has 12 amino acids. V shed 6 bases and J shed 9 bases, with 15 bases lying between them. In nucleotides, the CDR3 is TGCAGTGCCAGGGTGAGGAGGGCTGAGCAGTTCTTC. It specifies CSARVRRAEQFF.

A remark on this clonotype: One end of the junction does not line up with germline, which may come from a read error. The chain has TRBV12-3 or TRBV12-4 and TRBJ1-5; D remains ambiguous. CDR3 length equals 14 residues. CDR3 DNA sequence: TGTGCCAGCGGTTTAGACGGAAGCAATCAGCCCCAGCATTTT. It specifies CASGLDGSNQPQHF.

The chain uses TRBV6-2 or TRBV6-3 and TRBJ2-2; the D call may be TRBD1 or TRBD2 (6 bases each). CDR1 and CDR2 (germline): MNHEY, SVGEGT. Trimming stripped 5 bases from V and 0 bases from J, with 13 bases between. This CDR3 is 16 amino acids long. The chain's CDR3 is CASSGAGHSNTGELFF. Here the CDR3 DNA reads TGTGCCAGCAGTGGCGCGGGACACTCGAACACCGGGGAGCTGTTTTTT.

The gene calls are TRBV5-6 and TRBJ1-2; D not resolved. Germline CDR1 SGHDT, CDR2 YYEEEE. This CDR3 has 13 amino acids. Trimming shortened V by 4 bases and J by 4 bases, and 11 bases separated the two germline ends. The CDR3 protein is CASSRPGVYGYTF. The CDR3 DNA is TGTGCCAGCAGCCGCCCGGGAGTCTATGGCTACACCTTC.

CDR3 protein: CAWSQEQGQPQHF. DNA for the CDR3: TGTGCCTGGTCCCAAGAACAGGGGCAGCCCCAGCATTTT. This chain connects TRBV30 to TRBJ1-5; TRBD1 matches at 7 bases. J lost 7 bases, V lost 5 bases, and 8 bases had no gene match. Per germline, CDR1 GTSNPN and CDR2 SVGIG (reference sequence). This CDR3 comprises 13 residues.